Listed here are 21 T cell receptor beta chains from one sample, sequenced in a study of shared clonotypes between healthy human individuals. TCRdb keeps only in-frame clones here, not all; method: immunoSEQ multiplex PCR. Of some 690,000 clones listed, around 90% were seen once; the top ten hold about 33%. The sample taken for sequencing was memory CD8+ T cells from PBMCs. Specified subset: CD45RO+ cells pooled with CCR7-negative TemRA cells. The receptors were sampled from a man between 18 and 35 years old in good health. Some clones in this sample may be carry-over from other donors' samples.

The rearrangement links TRBV18 to TRBJ2-7; perhaps TRBD2 as D (6 bases). Trimming took 2 bases from V and 0 from J, leaving 14 bases between them. Per germline, CDR1 KGHSH and CDR2 LQKENI. The CDR3 has 16 amino acids. The DNA of the CDR3 is TGTGCCAGCTCACCATCTCGAGGGACTGTCTCCTACGAGCAGTACTTC. Encoded protein: CASSPSRGTVSYEQYF.

This sequence joins TRBV27 and TRBJ2-7, with D perhaps TRBD1 (7 bases). Germline CDR1 reads MNHEY; CDR2 reads SMNVEV (reference sequence). Trimming stripped 5 bases from V and 5 bases from J, with 28 bases between. The CDR3 runs to 18 residues. CDR3 in amino acids: CASSPSRGDSQTLHEQYF. The CDR3 DNA reads as TGTGCCAGCAGTCCTTCACGCGGGGACAGCCAGACCCTACACGAGCAGTACTTC.

The V gene is TRBV7-2, the J gene TRBJ2-1, with 9 bases matching TRBD1. CDR3 length equals 15 residues. The germline gives CDR1 SGHTA, CDR2 FQGNSA. With 5 bases clipped from V and 3 bases from J, the junction kept 5 bases outside the gene matches. The CDR3 DNA reads TGTGCCAGCAGCAACCGGGACAGGGTCTACAATGAGCAGTTCTTC. Translated: CASSNRDRVYNEQFF. Together with reference TRBV7-2 and TRBJ2-1, the CDR3 gives the full variable domain: GAGVSQSPSNKVTEKGKDVELRCDPISGHTALYWYRQSLGQGLEFLIYFQGNSAPDKSGLPSDRFSAERTGGSVSTLTIQRTQQEDSAVYLCASSNRDRVYNEQFFGPGTRLTVL.

The V call is TRBV27, the J call TRBJ2-5; D not certain. The CDR3 runs 14 residues. From germline, CDR1 is MNHEY and CDR2 SMNVEV (reference sequence). The ends were cut back, 3 bases at V and 5 bases at J, with 13 bases in the middle. CDR3 region: CASSLRVRDETQYF. DNA of the CDR3: TGTGCCAGCAGTTTGCGTGTGAGAGACGAGACCCAGTACTTC.

This clone was detected only once. The DNA of the CDR3 is TGTGCCAGTCGCCAAACAGCCAAGCTGAACACTGAAGCTTTCTTT. Its translation is CASRQTAKLNTEAFF. The chain combines TRBV19 with TRBJ1-1, with unresolved D. The germline gives CDR1 LNHDA, CDR2 SQIVND (reference sequence). There are 15 residues in the CDR3. V lost 8 bases and J lost 0, with 16 bases in between.

This CDR3 is CASSHDRERFYNEQFF. Here the CDR3 DNA reads TGTGCCAGCAGCCATGACAGGGAGCGGTTCTACAATGAGCAGTTCTTC. This chain uses TRBV4-2 with TRBJ2-1; TRBD1 matches at 7 bases. The CDR3 loop spans 16 amino acids. Germline V gene lookup returns CDR1 LGHNA and CDR2 YNFKEQ. With V trimmed by 3 bases and J by 3 bases, 8 bases remained unmatched.

The chain joins TRBV28 to TRBJ1-5; maybe TRBD1 (6 bases). Germline V gene data show CDR1 as MDHEN and CDR2 as SYDVKM. This CDR3 comprises 18 residues. V lost 3 bases, J lost 0 bases, and 18 bases lay in between. This chain's CDR3 is CASSFDPGQPNSNQPQHF. CDR3 nucleotides: TGTGCCAGCAGTTTTGACCCTGGACAGCCGAATAGCAATCAGCCCCAGCATTTT. The full variable domain, rest sourced from reference TRBV28 and TRBJ1-5, is DVKVTQSSRYLVKRTGEKVFLECVQDMDHENMFWYRQDPGLGLRLIYFSYDVKMKEKGDIPEGYSVSREKKERFSLILESASTNQTSMYLCASSFDPGQPNSNQPQHFGDGTRLSIL.

V is TRBV7-9 and J is TRBJ1-2, with a tentative D call TRBD1 (5 bases). The CDR3 is 13 amino acids. V was pared by 4 bases and J by 3 bases, with 9 bases between. The germline V gene has CDR1 SEHNR and CDR2 FQNEAQ (reference sequence). The CDR3 sequence: CASSSGRDYGYTF. Here the CDR3 DNA reads TGTGCCAGCAGCTCGGGCAGGGACTATGGCTACACCTTC.

The rearrangement uses TRBV27 and TRBJ2-3, with D possibly being TRBD1 (5 bases). V was trimmed by 2 bases and J by 4 bases, leaving 7 bases between them. CDR3 length equals 13 residues. Germline loops: CDR1 MNHEY, CDR2 SMNVEV (reference sequence). CDR3 DNA sequence: TGTGCCAGCAGTTTAAGGGGCCCAGATACGCAGTATTTT. Its translation: CASSLRGPDTQYF.

The chain has TRBV9 and TRBJ2-3, with unresolved D. Germline V gives CDR1 SGDLS, CDR2 YYNGEE. Trimming removed 4 bases from V and 1 base from J, with 19 bases in between. The CDR3 runs to 17 residues. The CDR3 loop is CASSLKGSTKGTDTQYF. CDR3 sequence (DNA): TGTGCCAGCAGCCTCAAGGGCTCTACTAAGGGCACAGATACGCAGTATTTT.

The CDR3 region is CASSVGGVGETQYF. The CDR3 DNA is TGCGCCAGCAGTGTTGGTGGGGTCGGGGAGACCCAGTACTTC. The rearrangement links TRBV10-1 to TRBJ2-5; D gene uncertain. V dropped 4 bases and J dropped 5 bases, with 14 bases sitting between them. The germline V gene encodes CDR1 WNHNN and CDR2 SYGVQD (reference sequence). The CDR3 has 14 residues.

The J gene is TRBJ2-5, the V gene TRBV11-2; D is perhaps TRBD2 (5 bases). This CDR3 spans 12 amino acids. The ends were cut back, 1 base at V and 11 bases at J, with 11 bases in the middle. From germline, CDR1 is SGHAT and CDR2 FQNNGV. CDR3 in DNA: TGTGCCAGCAGCTTAGTTACTAGTTCACAGTACTTC. It translates to CASSLVTSSQYF.

This chain joins TRBV27 and TRBJ2-4, with 10 bases aligning to TRBD1. V gave up 1 base and J gave up 8 bases; unmatched junction bases: 5. The CDR3 consists of 15 residues. Germline V gene sequence: CDR1 MNHEY, CDR2 SMNVEV (reference sequence). The CDR3 sequence: CASSLWGQGIDIQYF. The CDR3 DNA reads TGTGCCAGCAGTTTATGGGGACAGGGGATAGACATTCAGTACTTC.

This clone was counted between two and nine times. The CDR3 loop is CASSVGGINTEAFF. The CDR3 DNA is TGTGCCAGCAGCGTAGGTGGGATTAACACTGAAGCTTTCTTT. The V and J genes are TRBV9 and TRBJ1-1; no reliable D call. Trimming shortened V by 0 bases and J by 2 bases, and 8 bases separated the two germline ends. This CDR3 has 14 amino acids. Germline V gene sequence: CDR1 SGDLS, CDR2 YYNGEE. The entire variable domain, with the rest obtained from reference TRBV9 and TRBJ1-1, is as follows: DSGVTQTPKHLITATGQRVTLRCSPRSGDLSVYWYQQSLDQGLQFLIQYYNGEERAKGNILERFSAQQFPDLHSELNLSSLELGDSALYFCASSVGGINTEAFFGQGTRLTVV.

V and J are TRBV7-8 and TRBJ2-7; 9 nucleotides line up with TRBD2. Germline lookup yields CDR1 SGHVS and CDR2 FQNEAQ. There are 18 residues in the CDR3. With V trimmed by 5 bases and J by 4 bases, 18 bases remained unmatched. The CDR3 here is CASSHSALREGPGYEQYF. The CDR3 DNA sequence: TGTGCCAGCAGCCACAGCGCCCTGCGGGAGGGCCCGGGGTACGAGCAGTACTTC.

The chain employs TRBV28 and TRBJ1-2; a weak D match, TRBD1 (5 bases). CDR3 length: 13 amino acids. Germline CDR1 reads MDHEN; CDR2 reads SYDVKM. Between the trimmed V and J ends, which lost 2 bases and 8 bases, there was a span of 12 bases. Written as DNA, the CDR3 is TGTGCCAGCAGTTTAATCAGGGTCGGAGGCTACACCTTC. This encodes CASSLIRVGGYTF.

This clone appeared once. This chain links TRBV25-1 with TRBJ2-3; 8 nucleotides align to TRBD1. The CDR3 runs to 17 residues. V lost 4 bases to trimming and J lost 4 bases; unmatched junction nucleotides: 13. The germline CDR1 and CDR2 sequences are MGHDK and SYGVNS. CDR3 nucleotides: TGTGCCAGCAGTGGAACCCCAGGGGGCAATGTGGCAGATACGCAGTATTTT. Protein product: CASSGTPGGNVADTQYF. Looking up the rest from reference TRBV25-1 and TRBJ2-3 gives the full variable domain: EADIYQTPRYLVIGTGKKITLECSQTMGHDKMYWYQQDPGMELHLIHYSYGVNSTEKGDLSSESTVSRIRTEHFPLTLESARPSHTSQYLCASSGTPGGNVADTQYFGPGTRLTVL.

The chain couples TRBV6-5 to TRBJ1-4; D not certain. Germline V gene sequence: CDR1 MNHEY, CDR2 SVGAGI. The CDR3 runs 13 residues. V lost 5 bases and J 7 bases, leaving 11 bases between the germline ends. CDR3 nucleotides: TGTGCCAGCAGTGGTCGGGTGGGTGAAAAACTGTTTTTT. Amino acids: CASSGRVGEKLFF.

The rearrangement links TRBV4-3 to TRBJ2-3; D gene ambiguous. The CDR3 is made up of 16 amino acids. V lost 3 bases and J lost 1, with 14 bases in between. In germline, CDR1 is LGHNA, CDR2 YSLEER. The CDR3 reads CASSQQLLSGTDTQYF. In DNA, the CDR3 is TGCGCCAGCAGCCAGCAACTTCTCTCAGGCACAGATACGCAGTATTTT.

The CDR3 sequence: CASSLLRGQGDYNEQFF. In DNA, the CDR3 is TGTGCCAGCAGCTTACTAAGGGGACAGGGGGACTACAATGAGCAGTTCTTC. The J gene is TRBJ2-1, the V gene TRBV7-8; TRBD1 aligns across 11 bases. This CDR3 contains 17 residues. The germline V gene has CDR1 SGHVS and CDR2 FQNEAQ. The V segment lost 2 bases and the J segment 3 bases; nucleotides outside the gene matches: 6.

The V and J genes are TRBV10-1 and TRBJ2-3; D gene ambiguous. The ends were cut back, 4 bases at V and 3 bases at J, with 8 bases in the middle. Germline V lookup: CDR1 WNHNN, CDR2 SYGVQD (reference sequence). The CDR3 covers 13 residues. The DNA of the CDR3 is TGCGCCAGCAGTGTCGGACGAACAGATACGCAGTATTTT. This translates into CASSVGRTDTQYF.